Below, 30 T cell receptor beta chains from the same sample are listed, as sequenced in a study of T cells of healthy individuals. TCRdb passed the 5' RACE reads through MiXCR, listing each CDR3 protein once. The repertoire holds more than 85,000 distinct CDR3 sequences, 15% to 20% seen once, with approximately 6% in the top ten. The receptors shown here come from a human donor in good health.

There are a few counts of this clonotype. The chain couples TRBV20-1 to TRBJ2-5; 7 bases are a match to TRBD1. Germline CDR1 DFQATT, CDR2 SNEGSKA (reference sequence). Germline trimming cut 3 bases from V and 5 bases from J; bases unmatched to any gene: 6. This CDR3 has 13 amino acids. This CDR3 is CSARSGGRETQYF. CDR3 coding DNA: TGCAGTGCTAGGTCAGGGGGAAGGGAGACCCAGTACTTC.

The table lists this clonotype with a few counts. V and J are TRBV15 and TRBJ2-1, with 13 bases identical to TRBD2. With 7 bases clipped from V and 7 bases from J, the junction kept 1 base outside the gene matches. This CDR3 is built from 13 residues. Per germline, CDR1 LNHNV and CDR2 YYDKDF (reference sequence). CDR3 sequence (DNA): TGTGCCACCAAACTAGCGGGAGGGAATGAGCAGTTCTTC. Its protein product is CATKLAGGNEQFF.

The chain recombines TRBV2 with TRBJ1-1, with D perhaps TRBD1 (5 bases). The CDR3 length is 13 residues. Germline lookup yields CDR1 SNHLY and CDR2 FYNNEI. Trimming removed 9 bases from V and 4 bases from J, with 15 bases in between. CDR3: CASLDSQSTEAFF. As DNA, the CDR3 is TGTGCCAGTCTCGACAGCCAGAGCACTGAAGCTTTCTTT.

This clonotype was counted ten times or more. The chain employs TRBV5-4 and TRBJ2-1; D possibly corresponds to TRBD2 (6 bases). The ends were cut back, 5 bases at V and 6 bases at J, with 12 bases in the middle. The CDR3 is made up of 13 amino acids. Per germline, CDR1 SGHNT and CDR2 YYREEE (reference sequence). This CDR3 reads CASSLLGGNEQFF. CDR3 bases: TGTGCCAGCAGTTTACTCGGGGGCAATGAGCAGTTCTTC.

The rearrangement links TRBV2 to TRBJ1-5; D gene ambiguous. The V end lost 4 bases, the J end lost 8 bases, and 15 bases lay between the germline ends. The CDR3 is made up of 14 amino acids. The germline CDR1 and CDR2 sequences are SNHLY and FYNNEI. CDR3 region: CASSAPLSTKPQHF. The CDR3 nucleotides are TGTGCCAGCAGTGCCCCTCTTTCTACGAAGCCCCAGCATTTT.

The chain is built from TRBV24-1 and TRBJ1-5; tentatively, D is TRBD1 (5 bases). Germline CDR1 is KGHDR and CDR2 is SFDVKD. The V end was cut by 3 bases, the J end by 0 bases, with 11 bases between. This CDR3 region has 16 residues. The CDR3 sequence is CATSDRGHYSNQPQHF. DNA of the CDR3: TGTGCCACCAGTGATCGGGGCCATTATAGCAATCAGCCCCAGCATTTT.

The CDR3 nucleotides read TGCAGCGTCGCAGGGTGGGGCACTGAAGCTTTCTTT. Amino acid sequence: CSVAGWGTEAFF. The chain couples TRBV29-1 to TRBJ1-1; D might be TRBD1 (5 bases). This CDR3 comprises 12 residues. V lost 6 bases, J lost 4 bases, and 12 bases lay in between. CDR1 is SQVTM and CDR2 is ANQGSEA in the germline V gene.

This clonotype was recorded at least ten times. The V and J genes are TRBV29-1 and TRBJ2-2, with 11 bases matching TRBD1. V lost 6 bases, J lost 4 bases, and 4 bases stayed unmatched. Germline lookup yields CDR1 SQVTM and CDR2 ANQGSEA. The CDR3 runs to 14 residues. The CDR3: CSVRDRGFTGELFF. In DNA form, the CDR3 reads TGCAGCGTCCGGGACAGGGGGTTCACCGGGGAGCTGTTTTTT.

The gene calls are TRBV6-2 or TRBV6-3 and TRBJ2-1; 8 bases are shared with TRBD2. V was pared by 6 bases and J by 5 bases, with 9 bases of the junction left unmatched. From germline, CDR1 is MNHEY and CDR2 SVGEGT. The CDR3 sequence is 15 residues long. In DNA, the CDR3 is TGTGCCAGCAGCCCCGGGGGGGGAGGCCACAATGAGCAGTTCTTC. It is translated as CASSPGGGGHNEQFF.

The V gene is TRBV5-4, the J gene TRBJ2-2; D call uncertain. Deletions cut 4 bases from V and 8 bases from J, with 9 bases between. This CDR3 has 12 residues. CDR1 is SGHNT, CDR2 YYREEE, per germline (reference sequence). Written as DNA, the CDR3 is TGTGCCAGCAGCGAGAGCACGGGGGAGCTGTTTTTT. It encodes CASSESTGELFF.

The chain employs TRBV28 and TRBJ1-4, with D hard to call. Trimming shortened V by 1 base and J by 4 bases, and 10 bases separated the two germline ends. Germline CDR1 is MDHEN and CDR2 is SYDVKM. This CDR3 contains 15 residues. The CDR3 DNA is TGTGCCAGCAGTTTATTGGAGGGCGGTAATGAAAAACTGTTTTTT. Its translation: CASSLLEGGNEKLFF.

This clonotype was found a few times. The CDR3 loop reads CASSPLKGPTDTQYF. The CDR3 DNA is TGTGCCAGCAGTCCCCTAAAGGGACCCACAGATACGCAGTATTTT. The rearrangement uses TRBV28 and TRBJ2-3; D is possibly TRBD1 or TRBD2 (5 bases each). The CDR3 totals 15 residues. V was shortened by 5 bases and J by 2 bases, with 14 bases between the two germline ends. In germline, CDR1 is MDHEN, CDR2 SYDVKM.

The table lists this clonotype with many counts. The DNA of the CDR3 is TGTGCCAGCAGAGGCAGCTCTGGGGCCAACGTCCTGACTTTC. Amino acid sequence: CASRGSSGANVLTF. V and J are TRBV2 and TRBJ2-6; D is uncertain. This CDR3 contains 14 residues. CDR1 SNHLY and CDR2 FYNNEI come from the germline V gene. V dropped 6 bases and J dropped 0 bases, with 6 bases sitting between them.

There are many counts of this clonotype. The chain is built from TRBV19 and TRBJ1-1, with D maybe TRBD1 (6 bases). Germline CDR1 LNHDA, CDR2 SQIVND (reference sequence). With 9 bases removed from V and 1 base from J, the gap between germline ends came to 18 bases. This CDR3 spans 15 amino acids. As DNA, the CDR3 is TGTGCCAGCCAATGGGGCGGACAGCCGAACACTGAAGCTTTCTTT. Residues: CASQWGGQPNTEAFF. The whole variable domain, filled in from reference TRBV19 and TRBJ1-1, reads DGGITQSPKYLFRKEGQNVTLSCEQNLNHDAMYWYRQDPGQGLRLIYYSQIVNDFQKGDIAEGYSVSREKKESFPLTVTSAQKNPTAFYLCASQWGGQPNTEAFFGQGTRLTVV.

This clonotype showed up just a few times. The chain uses TRBV3-1 and TRBJ2-7; D remains ambiguous. Trimming pared 5 bases from V and 2 bases from J, leaving 16 bases between. The germline gives CDR1 LGHDT, CDR2 YNNKEL (reference sequence). The CDR3 has 15 amino acids. CDR3 coding DNA: TGTGCCAGCAGCACCGGGCCTCTCGGAACCTACGAGCAGTACTTC. It specifies CASSTGPLGTYEQYF.

V gene TRBV11-2 combines with J gene TRBJ2-3, with 10 bases that match TRBD2. The CDR3 sequence is 16 residues long. The junction had 5 bases not matched to a gene; V was cut back by 5 bases and J by 0 bases. Germline CDR1 SGHAT, CDR2 FQNNGV. The CDR3 protein is CASSISGGSSTDTQYF. The CDR3, as DNA: TGTGCCAGCAGCATTAGCGGGGGGTCTAGCACAGATACGCAGTATTTT.

The rearrangement uses TRBV7-9 and TRBJ2-1; no reliable D call. Deletions cut 4 bases from V and 4 bases from J, with 11 bases between. Germline-derived CDR1 and CDR2 are SEHNR and FQNEAQ (reference sequence). The CDR3 is 14 amino acids. The CDR3 protein is CASSSSDGYNEQFF. The DNA for the CDR3 is TGTGCCAGCAGCTCGTCGGACGGTTACAATGAGCAGTTCTTC.

This clonotype was seen a few times. The chain has TRBV6-5 and TRBJ1-1; D is unclear. This CDR3 has 15 residues. Looked up from germline, CDR1 is MNHEY and CDR2 is SVGAGI. Trimming removed 2 bases from V and 9 bases from J, with 19 bases in between. CDR3 DNA sequence: TGTGCCAGCAGTTACCGGGTAGGGCCGGCCCAAAAAGCTTTCTTT. Its protein is CASSYRVGPAQKAFF.

This clonotype was seen repeatedly, ten times or more. The V gene is TRBV3-1, the J gene TRBJ1-2; 7 bases fit TRBD1. Germline values: CDR1 LGHDT, CDR2 YNNKEL (reference sequence). The J segment lost 2 bases and the V segment lost 4 bases, leaving 4 bases of the junction unmatched. The CDR3 runs to 14 residues. The CDR3 reads CASSPGGQNYGYTF. The CDR3 region has the DNA TGTGCCAGCAGCCCCGGGGGACAGAACTATGGCTACACCTTC.

V is TRBV20-1 and J is TRBJ1-2; D not resolved. Trimming pared 3 bases from V and 8 bases from J, leaving 10 bases between. Germline V lookup: CDR1 DFQATT, CDR2 SNEGSKA (reference sequence). The CDR3 spans 11 residues. The chain's CDR3 is CSARVGGGYTF. CDR3 in DNA: TGCAGTGCTAGGGTAGGAGGCGGCTACACCTTC.

The chain links TRBV10-3 to TRBJ1-3, with 7 nucleotides matching TRBD1. This CDR3 is 14 amino acids long. Losses at the gene ends were 6 bases for V and 1 base for J; bases not matched to a gene: 3. Looked up from germline, CDR1 is ENHRY and CDR2 is SYGVKD. CDR3 in amino acids: CAIRQGVSGNTIYF. The CDR3, as DNA: TGTGCCATCAGGCAGGGGGTTTCTGGAAACACCATATATTTT.

This clonotype was seen more than once but under ten times. This rearrangement joins TRBV7-6 to TRBJ1-1; possibly TRBD1 for D (5 bases). The V gene's germline CDR1 is SGHVS and CDR2 FNYEAQ. The CDR3 has 14 amino acids. V lost 5 bases to trimming and J lost 13 bases, with 23 bases between them. The CDR3 here is CASSPSQAKGKVFF. CDR3 nucleotide sequence: TGTGCCAGCAGCCCCTCACAGGCTAAGGGCAAAGTTTTCTTT.

The table lists this clonotype with a few counts. The chain has TRBV6-5 and TRBJ2-1; 7 bases match TRBD1. CDR1 and CDR2 (germline): MNHEY, SVGAGI. The CDR3 is made up of 12 amino acids. V trimming: 7 bases; J trimming: 12 bases; junction bases outside the gene matches: 9. The CDR3 DNA sequence: TGTGCCAGCACCACTGTAGGGGGCTCGCAGTTCTTC. Residues: CASTTVGGSQFF.

This clonotype was observed a few times. The gene calls are TRBV12-3 or TRBV12-4 and TRBJ1-5; 9 bases fit TRBD1. The CDR3 totals 14 residues. Trimming cost V 7 bases and J 4 bases; bases outside gene matches: 5. The CDR3 spells CASTPGQGNQPQHF. The CDR3 nucleotides read TGTGCCAGCACCCCGGGACAGGGAAATCAGCCCCAGCATTTT.

This clonotype appeared a few times. The chain recombines TRBV7-3 with TRBJ2-1; TRBD1 or TRBD2 may be the D gene (5 bases each). CDR1 and CDR2 from the germline V gene are SGHTA and FQGTGA. V lost 3 bases and J 3 bases, leaving 12 bases between the germline ends. The CDR3 loop spans 15 amino acids. The CDR3 bases are TGTGCCAGCAGCTTCGGTGGGGACGGCTACAATGAGCAGTTCTTC. Translating gives CASSFGGDGYNEQFF.

This clonotype has at least ten counts. The CDR3 here is CSARGPFGTPYEQYF. CDR3 sequence (DNA): TGCAGTGCTAGGGGACCGTTCGGGACACCCTACGAGCAGTACTTC. This sequence joins TRBV20-1 and TRBJ2-7; D possibly corresponds to TRBD1 (6 bases). Germline-derived CDR1 and CDR2 are DFQATT and SNEGSKA (reference sequence). This CDR3 is built from 15 residues. V shed 3 bases and J shed 2 bases, with 17 bases lying between them.

In its sample, this clonotype was seen a few times. This sequence joins TRBV6-2 or TRBV6-3 and TRBJ2-3, with a weak D call TRBD1 (5 bases). CDR1 is MNHEY and CDR2 is SVGEGT in the germline V gene. V lost 7 bases, J lost 2 bases, and 10 bases lay in between. There are 13 residues in the CDR3. The CDR3 loop reads CASTPTVTDTQYF. The CDR3 nucleotides read TGTGCCAGCACCCCGACAGTCACAGATACGCAGTATTTT.

The CDR3 here is CSAPKTGGPGEQFF. As DNA, the CDR3 is TGCAGCGCACCGAAGACGGGAGGGCCTGGAGAGCAGTTCTTC. The chain links TRBV20-1 to TRBJ2-1; TRBD2 matches at 8 bases. CDR1 is DFQATT and CDR2 is SNEGSKA in the germline V gene (reference sequence). This CDR3 region has 14 residues.

This clonotype was observed at least ten times. The chain carries TRBV10-3 and TRBJ1-4, with unresolved D. V was trimmed by 4 bases and J by 5 bases, leaving 8 bases between them. There are 13 residues in the CDR3. CDR1 is ENHRY and CDR2 is SYGVKD in the germline V gene. CDR3 protein: CAISGQLNEKLFF. In DNA, the CDR3 is TGTGCCATCAGTGGGCAGCTAAATGAAAAACTGTTTTTT.

V usage is TRBV5-6 and J usage is TRBJ2-5; maybe TRBD1 (5 bases). The CDR3 totals 15 residues. V was cut by 4 bases and J by 7 bases, with 20 bases left in between. Germline V lookup: CDR1 SGHDT, CDR2 YYEEEE. Here the CDR3 DNA reads TGTGCCAGCAGCCGCCAGGGTACTATATTTGGGACCCAGTACTTC. Encoded protein: CASSRQGTIFGTQYF.